This T cell receptor (beta chain) was found in a study of Graves' ophthalmopathy and Graves' hyperthyroidism. Overall study results and limits: A classifier, a 13-signature model, separated ophthalmopathy from stable hyperthyroidism with around 88% sensitivity and about 82% specificity. Among thyroid clonotypes expanded above 0.001 frequency, most also appeared in blood.

This clonotype was recorded at least ten times. What it recognizes is unknown. At one boundary the junction diverges from the germline segment, which might be a read error. In donors with ophthalmopathy, activity was moderate-to-severe, with CAS ≥3, NOSPECS ≥4 and duration under 3 months. Patients were left out if they had other autoimmune diseases, uncontrolled infections, pregnancy or lactation. Amplification from RNA transcripts yielded the TCR beta CDR3 regions. The library came from an HTBI-primed first-round RT-PCR and a second-round multiplex PCR. In TCRdb, the multiplex PCR reads were re-called with MiXCR into one record per CDR3 protein. The sample contains about 410,000 distinct CDR3 sequences, approximately 20% of which appear only once. The germline V gene encodes CDR1 SSHAT and CDR2 FNYEAQ (reference sequence). CDR3 size: 15 residues.

The TCR sequence derives from a woman between 18 and 29 years old with Graves' ophthalmopathy. The rearrangement links TRBV7-7 to TRBJ2-5; perhaps TRBD1 as D (6 bases). Sequencing used peripheral blood. CDR3 nucleotides: TGTGCTAGCAGCTTAGGACAGTCGGGGTTAGAGACCCAGTACTTC. Its translation is CASSLGQSGLETQYF.